This T cell receptor (beta chain) was documented in a study of CXCR3-negative and CXCR3-positive naive CD8 T cells (dated by TCRdb to the late 2010s). Regarding the research as a whole: In total, roughly 140 million TRB reads were obtained, corresponding to roughly 1.5 +/- 0.3 million reads per library. Naive subsets from a handful of donors and memory cells from 3 donors were included in the TRBV-TRBJ cluster analysis. Diversity and physicochemical repertoire analyses covered some ten donors pooled from two independent experiments.

Overall results and qualifications from the work: Comparably high repertoire diversity was found in both naive subsets, whereas much lower repertoire diversity was found in memory CD8+ T cells. Freshly isolated PBMCs were used for most assays because CXCR3 expression went down partially after cryopreservation. Naive CXCR3-negative and CXCR3-positive cells from the same donor showed similar TRBV-TRBJ usage, whereas memory cells showed distinct patterns. Compared with CXCR3-negative naive cells, CXCR3-positive naive cells had TRB CDR3s with higher hydrophobicity (lower Kidera factor 4), lower energy, and higher strength and volume indices. Because surface CD5, which is linked to self-reactivity in mice, was comparable between the naive subsets, TCR interaction strength was also inferred from the physicochemical properties of TRB CDR3s.

For every CD8+ T cell subset, approximately 330,000 cells were flow-sorted straight into RLT lysis buffer, and each subset was sorted in triplicate. Naive CD8+ T cells were defined stringently as CD45RO-CCR7+CD27+CD95- to exclude memory contaminants. Peripheral blood mononuclear cells were isolated from buffy coats using standard density gradient centrifugation. Naive CXCR3-negative and CXCR3-positive CD8+ T cells were flow-sorted on a FACSAria III. Total RNA was extracted from sorted cells using an RNeasy Mini Kit. The sequencing machine was a NextSeq 550. The Human TCR Profiling Kit (MiLaboratory) was used to prepare UMI-labeled 5' RACE TRB cDNA libraries. cDNA synthesis used the entire amount of extracted RNA, and PCR amplification then used the entire amount of cDNA produced. Libraries were prepared in parallel using an identical number of PCR cycles. The paper's data handling went like this. With a minimum of two reads required per UMI, MIGEC and MiXCR pulled out about 49,000 +/- 11,000 unique UMI-labeled TRB cDNA molecules from each library. Each library averaged roughly 36,000 +/- 9,600 functional in-frame TRB CDR3 nucleotide clonotypes without stop codons. After each sample was downsampled to 5000 UMI-labeled TRB molecules, VDJtools was used to calculate diversity metrics such as normalized Shannon-Wiener and Chao1. VDJtools was used to calculate clonotype-size-weighted physicochemical properties of the central five CDR3 residues, namely interaction energy, strength, volume and Kidera factor 4. The reads were reprocessed in TCRdb, with one entry per CDR3 protein sequence and no accompanying DNA. The V and J calls shown here were made by TCRdb, not taken from the authors' results. The table kept for this sample lists 90,000 to 150,000 distinct CDR3 sequences. In total, the top ten clones hold about 0.34% of the sample.

The germline V gene supplies CDR1 MNHEY and CDR2 SVGEGT. The CDR3 has 16 amino acids, counting the end cysteine and phenylalanine. Nucleotide data are not available. Worth noting for this clonotype: Its antigen remains undetermined.

Here the chain combines TRBV6-2 or TRBV6-3 and TRBJ1-2. This sequence originates from a human donor in good health. Some clones in this sample may be carry-over from other donors' samples. Sequencing input: naive CXCR3+ CD8+ T cells from blood. Sample cell subset or site, as interpreted from the label and publication: CD45RO-CCR7+CD27+CD95- naive CD8+ T cells expressing CXCR3 (TNR3+). The CDR3 in this case is CASSYSPKGLDYGYTF.